This entry concerns a single T cell receptor (beta chain). The data were obtained in a study of blood T cell repertoires in COVID-19. Germline values: CDR1 GTSNPN, CDR2 SVGIG (reference sequence). The V and J ends lost 5 bases and 1 base respectively, with 9 bases between them. The length of the CDR3 is 12 residues. Libraries were prepared by immunoSEQ multiplex PCR; TCRdb keeps only in-frame clonotypes and omits some of them. The repertoire has over 450,000 clones, 85% to 90% of them found once; the top ten carry roughly 8%. Sequenced: peripheral blood. The chain couples TRBV30 to TRBJ2-7; possible D gene TRBD1, 5 bases. This sequence was found in a woman in her forties or fifties with COVID-19, enrolled during active disease. CDR3 sequence reads: CAWQGGSYEQYF. CDR3 DNA: TGTGCCTGGCAGGGTGGATCCTACGAGCAGTACTTC.